The present T cell receptor beta chain was sequenced within a study of cytomegalovirus exposure and HLA in healthy donors. The CDR3 runs 15 residues. Losses at the gene ends were 5 bases for V and 0 bases for J; bases not matched to a gene: 5. The germline V gene encodes CDR1 SGHTA and CDR2 FQGTGA. General study findings and limits: Highly shared sequence variants in one cluster were likely a sequencing artifact. Productive status was seen about 90% or about 30% of the time for most TCR beta V segments in an earlier analysis. The study listed approximately 170 cytomegalovirus-associated TCR beta chains. Versus the approximately 670-donor mean, an Asian-associated ancestry cluster reportedly showed fewer N-insertions in a later analysis.

Only a few counts were recorded for this clone. Its antigen is as yet unknown. Both 60 Vbeta primers and 13 Jbeta primers went into the PCR. The method was immunoSEQ multiplex PCR; TCRdb's version includes in-frame clones alone and lacks a portion of them. The table records 95,000 to 110,000 clones, more than 65% of them present only once. The chain couples TRBV7-3 to TRBJ2-5; 8 bases are shared with TRBD1. The sequence was obtained from a male donor in good health and CMV-seronegative. Input material: PBMCs. The CDR3 spells CASSPDRANQETQYF. The CDR3 DNA is TGTGCCAGCAGCCCGGACAGGGCAAACCAAGAGACCCAGTACTTC.